Shown below are 8 T cell receptor beta chains from a single sample sequenced in a study of a mutant IDH1 vaccine in newly diagnosed glioma. These receptors lack a known antigen. Here immunoSEQ multiplex PCR was the method, and the copy in TCRdb shows in-frame clones only, minus some. This table has 58,000 or so clones, around 87% appearing once. Time point here: week 23, last vaccination. Each dose of the vaccine consisted of 300 ug of mutant IDH1 20-mer peptide, with topical imiquimod. Sample: PBMCs, taken from a glioma patient whose treatment included an IDH1 peptide vaccine. All receptors derive from a man aged 40-49 years with glioma.

The V gene is TRBV6-5, the J gene TRBJ2-7; D is perhaps TRBD1 (6 bases). V was trimmed by 5 bases and J by 3 bases, leaving 11 bases between them. Germline V gives CDR1 MNHEY, CDR2 SVGAGI. The CDR3 consists of 13 residues. This CDR3 is CASSIQGYYEQYF. CDR3 coding DNA: TGTGCCAGCAGTATACAGGGCTACTACGAGCAGTACTTC.

Regarding this clone: The junction differs from germline at one of its ends, possibly a read error. The chain uses TRBV4-3 and TRBJ1-5; D gene uncertain. This CDR3 is 15 amino acids long. Germline V gene data show CDR1 as LGHNA and CDR2 as YSLEER. CDR3 loop: CASSQDWAADQLQHF. In nucleotides, the CDR3 is TGCGCCAGCAGCCAAGATTGGGCGGCAGATCAGCTCCAGCATTTT.

The V gene is TRBV11-2, the J gene TRBJ2-1, with D uncertain. Trimming cost V 6 bases and J 9 bases, with 9 bases left between them. The germline V gene has CDR1 SGHAT and CDR2 FQNNGV. CDR3 length equals 11 residues. DNA for the CDR3: TGTGCCAGCAGTTCGCTCGCTGAGCAGTTCTTC. As protein: CASSSLAEQFF.

The genes are TRBV7-8 and TRBJ2-2; TRBD2 matches at 13 bases. Germline V lookup: CDR1 SGHVS, CDR2 FQNEAQ. V shed 0 bases, J shed 1 base, and the junction held 5 bases outside the gene matches. The CDR3 contains 19 residues. The CDR3 region is CASSLATSGRVVNTGELFF. The CDR3 DNA is TGTGCCAGCAGCTTAGCCACTAGCGGGAGGGTGGTGAACACCGGGGAGCTGTTTTTT.

The chain is built from TRBV5-6 and TRBJ2-7; D is ambiguous. The CDR3 loop spans 12 amino acids. Per germline, CDR1 SGHDT and CDR2 YYEEEE. Trimming cost V 1 base and J 6 bases, with 8 bases left between them. CDR3 loop: CASSLWTREQYF. Here the CDR3 DNA reads TGTGCCAGCAGCTTGTGGACCCGCGAGCAGTACTTC.

J is TRBJ1-1 and V is TRBV18; D is perhaps TRBD1 (6 bases). The CDR3 is 15 amino acids. Germline V gene data show CDR1 as KGHSH and CDR2 as LQKENI. The V end lost 5 bases, the J end lost 4 bases, and 17 bases lay between the germline ends. The CDR3 loop reads CASSMGASKATEAFF. CDR3 coding DNA: TGTGCCAGCTCAATGGGGGCGAGTAAGGCCACTGAAGCTTTCTTT. Complete variable domain (other parts from reference TRBV18 and TRBJ1-1): NAGVMQNPRHLVRRRGQEARLRCSPMKGHSHVYWYRQLPEEGLKFMVYLQKENIIDESGMPKERFSAEFPKEGPSILRIQQVVRGDSAAYFCASSMGASKATEAFFGQGTRLTVV.

The rearrangement joins TRBV29-1 to TRBJ2-7; weak D call: TRBD2 (5 bases). V gave up 4 bases and J gave up 0 bases, with 19 bases separating them. The CDR3 spans 16 residues. The germline CDR1 and CDR2 sequences are SQVTM and ANQGSEA. CDR3: CSVAMFRDILSYEQYF. The CDR3 DNA is TGCAGCGTTGCGATGTTTCGGGATATCCTCTCCTACGAGCAGTACTTC.

The V and J genes are TRBV28 and TRBJ2-4, with 10 bases matching TRBD1. J lost 10 bases, V lost 5 bases, and 14 bases had no gene match. The CDR3 length is 16 residues. CDR1 is MDHEN and CDR2 is SYDVKM in the germline V gene. Written as DNA, the CDR3 is TGTGCCAGCAGTAAATCGACAGGGGGCCAGGTGCGGATTCAGTACTTC. Encoded protein: CASSKSTGGQVRIQYF.